The sequence of this T cell receptor beta chain was determined in a study of regulatory T cells in long-lasting Graves disease. Study observations and caveats: With a small sample size, accuracy may have been reduced. Persistent disease samples used TRBV28, TRBJ1-2 and TRBJ2-5 preferentially.

On this clonotype: What it recognizes is unknown.

Sample time point: persistent/refractory GD, antithyroid drugs over 5 years with positive TRAb. Following extraction of RNA from PBMCs, that RNA was used to make the TCR library. American Thyroid Association guidelines served as the basis for diagnosing Graves' disease. Xi'an, China, was home to the endocrinology department that provided patients. The TCR beta library used iRepertoire HTBI primers with Arm-PCR amplification of CDR3. MiXCR was run by TCRdb on the multiplex PCR reads, yielding one entry per CDR3 protein. The repertoire consists of roughly 450,000 distinct CDR3 sequences, with around 21% occurring once and the leading ten covering 7% to 10%. This CDR3 has 16 residues. V shed 4 bases, J shed 2 bases, and the junction held 10 bases outside the gene matches. Germline V CDR1 and CDR2: SGDLS, YYNGEE.

The source material was peripheral blood mononuclear cells (PBMCs), sampled when the disease was refractory, from a patient treated with antithyroid drugs. This rearrangement joins TRBV9 to TRBJ2-5, with 8 bases lining up with TRBD2. The TCR originated in a female donor with Graves disease. As DNA, the CDR3 is TGTGCCAGCAGCCTGGCGGCTAGCGGGTCACAAGAGACCCAGTACTTC. It codes for CASSLAASGSQETQYF.